The 5 T cell receptor beta chains below all came from one sample that was sequenced in a study of T cell changes during pregnancy in multiple sclerosis. The protocol was immunoSEQ multiplex PCR, while the TCRdb copy is restricted to in-frame clones and leaves out a portion. The sample has about 87,000 clones; 93% are singletons. The material was peripheral blood, obtained in the third trimester of pregnancy. The receptors were sampled from a female donor in good health, enrolled as a control in a pregnancy study.

Concerning this clone itself: Compared with germline, one end of the junction differs, possibly owing to a read error. The V gene is TRBV6-1, the J gene TRBJ2-7; 13 positions agree with TRBD2. Germline CDR1 and CDR2: MNHNS and SASEGT. This CDR3 has 15 residues. The CDR3 DNA follows: TGTGCCAGCAGTAAAGCTGGACTAGCGGGAGCATGGCAGTACTTC. Translating gives CASSKAGLAGAWQYF.

The table lists this clone with a count of one. This rearrangement joins TRBV27 to TRBJ1-5, with a tentative D call TRBD1 (5 bases). The germline gives CDR1 MNHEY, CDR2 SMNVEV (reference sequence). The length of the CDR3 is 17 residues. The germline V and J ends were trimmed by 2 bases and 1 base, with 15 bases remaining between them. Here the CDR3 reads CASSLRGGVRSNQPQHF. The DNA for the CDR3 is TGTGCCAGCAGTTTAAGGGGCGGAGTGAGGAGCAATCAGCCCCAGCATTTT.

The chain links TRBV5-1 to TRBJ2-1; the D gene is possibly TRBD2 (5 bases). With 2 bases removed from V and 9 bases from J, the gap between germline ends came to 9 bases. CDR3 length: 12 amino acids. The germline CDR1 and CDR2 sequences are SGHRS and YFSETQ. The CDR3 here is CASSFSSSEQFF. In nucleotides, the CDR3 is TGCGCCAGCAGCTTCTCTAGCTCTGAGCAGTTCTTC.

Turning to this clone: This sample also contains other DNA sequences that code for the same CDR3. V gene TRBV6-5 combines with J gene TRBJ1-5; D is ambiguous. V lost 5 bases and J 7 bases, leaving 18 bases between the germline ends. This CDR3 contains 15 residues. Germline values: CDR1 MNHEY, CDR2 SVGAGI. The chain's CDR3 is CASSPLSLGRQPQHF. DNA for the CDR3: TGTGCCAGCAGTCCATTATCCCTGGGCAGGCAGCCCCAGCATTTT.

This clone is a singleton in its sample. A junction end diverges from the germline sequence, so it may reflect a read error. V and J are TRBV10-3 and TRBJ2-7, with TRBD1 matching 9 bases. CDR1 is ENHRY and CDR2 is SYGVKD in the germline V gene. The CDR3 extends over 11 amino acids. The CDR3 coding sequence is TGTGCCGCCTCCGGGACAGGGTACTTAGACTTC. Protein: CAASGTGYLDF.